A selection of T cell receptor beta chains follows, all from one sample in a study of T cell responses to AZD1222 COVID-19 vaccine. This table comes from immunoSEQ multiplex PCR, and its TCRdb copy is limited to in-frame clones, with some not included. Among tens of thousands of clones listed, over 75% were seen once. Here the sequenced sample was peripheral blood, taken 28 days after the second AZD1222 dose. The receptors derive from an adult who received the AZD1222 COVID-19 vaccine. Both conserved end residues are part of each CDR3. Fields, in order: V gene, CDR3 length, D gene, J gene, clone size, CDR3 protein, CDR3 DNA. D genes are given only for firm matches. Clone sizes are given selectively: once, few, many, or a class where the clone is expanded.

v_gene: TRBV6-1
len: 15
d_gene: -
j_gene: TRBJ2-3
abundance: -
CDR3aa: CASSERWGGTDTQYF
CDR3nt: TGTGCCAGCAGTGAAAGGTGGGGGGGCACAGATACGCAGTATTTT

v_gene: TRBV11-2
len: 16
d_gene: -
j_gene: TRBJ1-5
abundance: -
CDR3aa: CASSLLGGLSNQPQHF
CDR3nt: TGTGCCAGCAGCTTATTGGGGGGATTAAGCAATCAGCCCCAGCATTTT

v_gene: TRBV19
len: 11
d_gene: -
j_gene: TRBJ2-7
abundance: -
CDR3aa: CATQGAYEQYF
CDR3nt: TGTGCCACTCAAGGGGCCTACGAGCAGTACTTC

v_gene: TRBV10-3
len: 11
d_gene: -
j_gene: TRBJ2-7
abundance: -
CDR3aa: CAISEIQKQYF
CDR3nt: TGTGCCATCAGTGAGATCCAAAAGCAGTACTTC

v_gene: TRBV6-5
len: 13
d_gene: -
j_gene: TRBJ1-5
abundance: few
CDR3aa: CASSYRENQPQHF
CDR3nt: TGTGCCAGCAGTTACAGGGAGAATCAGCCCCAGCATTTT

v_gene: TRBV7-2
len: 16
d_gene: TRBD1
j_gene: TRBJ1-1
abundance: -
CDR3aa: CASSPWTGKANTEAFF
CDR3nt: TGTGCCAGCAGCCCATGGACAGGGAAGGCGAACACTGAAGCTTTCTTT

v_gene: TRBV7-9
len: 13
d_gene: -
j_gene: TRBJ1-1
abundance: -
CDR3aa: CASSSDPNTEAFF
CDR3nt: TGTGCCAGCAGCTCCGACCCAAACACTGAAGCTTTCTTT

v_gene: TRBV28
len: 14
d_gene: TRBD1
j_gene: TRBJ1-5
abundance: -
CDR3aa: CASSMGDRVQPQHF
CDR3nt: TGTGCCAGCAGCATGGGAGACAGGGTTCAGCCCCAGCATTTT

v_gene: TRBV18
len: 15
d_gene: -
j_gene: TRBJ2-1
abundance: -
CDR3aa: CASSPDTGKGNEQFF
CDR3nt: TGTGCCAGCTCACCCGATACTGGGAAGGGCAATGAGCAGTTCTTC

v_gene: TRBV10-3
len: 15
d_gene: -
j_gene: TRBJ1-1
abundance: -
CDR3aa: CATQTRGQTNTEAFF
CDR3nt: TGTGCCACACAGACCCGGGGCCAGACGAACACTGAAGCTTTCTTT

v_gene: TRBV6-2/TRBV6-3
len: 14
d_gene: -
j_gene: TRBJ1-6
abundance: -
CDR3aa: CASSYPFGRQAIHF
CDR3nt: TGTGCCAGCAGTTACCCTTTTGGCCGACAGGCCATCCACTTT

v_gene: TRBV2
len: 19
d_gene: TRBD1
j_gene: TRBJ1-1
abundance: -
CDR3aa: CARETTGARKFSMNTEAFF
CDR3nt: TGTGCCAGGGAAACGACAGGGGCCCGGAAGTTTTCAATGAACACTGAAGCTTTCTTT

v_gene: TRBV20-1
len: 14
d_gene: TRBD2
j_gene: TRBJ2-7
abundance: -
CDR3aa: CSASGLAVSYEQYF
CDR3nt: TGCAGTGCTAGTGGTCTAGCGGTCTCCTACGAGCAGTACTTC

v_gene: TRBV2
len: 15
d_gene: -
j_gene: TRBJ1-3
abundance: once
CDR3aa: CASSTTGVSGNTIYF
CDR3nt: TGTGCCAGCAGTACGACAGGAGTCTCTGGAAACACCATATATTTT

v_gene: TRBV7-2
len: 12
d_gene: TRBD2
j_gene: TRBJ2-1
abundance: -
CDR3aa: CASSFQRGSQFF
CDR3nt: TGTGCCAGCAGCTTTCAGCGGGGGTCGCAGTTCTTC

v_gene: TRBV12-5
len: 13
d_gene: -
j_gene: TRBJ1-2
abundance: -
CDR3aa: CASGLDGLYGYTF
CDR3nt: TGTGCTAGTGGTCTGGACGGACTCTATGGCTACACCTTC

v_gene: TRBV30
len: 16
d_gene: TRBD2
j_gene: TRBJ2-3
abundance: few
CDR3aa: CAWKNPRAGGTDTQYF
CDR3nt: TGTGCCTGGAAAAATCCCCGCGCGGGGGGCACAGATACGCAGTATTTT

v_gene: TRBV9
len: 18
d_gene: TRBD2
j_gene: TRBJ2-3
abundance: -
CDR3aa: CASRYGTSGEWVTDTQYF
CDR3nt: TGTGCCAGCAGGTATGGGACTAGCGGGGAGTGGGTCACAGATACGCAGTATTTT

v_gene: TRBV28
len: 15
d_gene: TRBD1
j_gene: TRBJ1-2
abundance: -
CDR3aa: CASSLQQGAVYGYTF
CDR3nt: TGTGCCAGCAGTTTACAACAGGGGGCAGTCTATGGCTACACCTTC

v_gene: TRBV7-7
len: 17
d_gene: TRBD1
j_gene: TRBJ2-2
abundance: few
CDR3aa: CASSLANTGGNTGELFF
CDR3nt: TGTGCTAGCAGCTTAGCAAACACAGGGGGGAACACCGGGGAGCTGTTTTTT

v_gene: TRBV4-3
len: 14
d_gene: -
j_gene: TRBJ2-7
abundance: -
CDR3aa: CASSQGVGEYEQYF
CDR3nt: TGCGCCAGCAGCCAAGGTGTAGGGGAATACGAGCAGTACTTC

v_gene: TRBV4-1
len: 14
d_gene: -
j_gene: TRBJ1-6
abundance: -
CDR3aa: CASSQGIWLRDLHF
CDR3nt: TGCGCCAGCAGCCAAGGAATTTGGCTGCGGGACCTCCACTTT

v_gene: TRBV6-6
len: 16
d_gene: TRBD1
j_gene: TRBJ2-3
abundance: -
CDR3aa: CASGEAGGFKINTQYF
CDR3nt: TGTGCCAGCGGAGAGGCAGGGGGATTTAAGATAAATACGCAGTATTTT